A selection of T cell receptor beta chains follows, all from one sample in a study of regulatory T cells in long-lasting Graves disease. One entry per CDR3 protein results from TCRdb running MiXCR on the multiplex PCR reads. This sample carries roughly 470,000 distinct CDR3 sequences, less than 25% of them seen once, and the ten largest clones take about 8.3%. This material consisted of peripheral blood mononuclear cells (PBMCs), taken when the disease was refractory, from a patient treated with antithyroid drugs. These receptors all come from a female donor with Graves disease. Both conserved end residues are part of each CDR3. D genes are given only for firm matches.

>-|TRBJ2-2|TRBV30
CAWSGSDRVTGELFF
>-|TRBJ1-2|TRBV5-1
CASSYSPPGPYGYTF
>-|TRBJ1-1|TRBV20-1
CSAINLRNTEAFF
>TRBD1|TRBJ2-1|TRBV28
CASSFRQGDYNEQFF
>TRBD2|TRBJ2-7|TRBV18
CASSPGGIGYEQYF
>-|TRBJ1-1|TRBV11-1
CASSLAPGRSMAPMNTEAFF
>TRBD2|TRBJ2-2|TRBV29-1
CSAGTRNTGELFF
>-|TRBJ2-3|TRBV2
CASTITDTQYF
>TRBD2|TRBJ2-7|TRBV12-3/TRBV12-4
CASSLAGLETFQYF
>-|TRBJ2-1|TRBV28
CASSYDEQFF
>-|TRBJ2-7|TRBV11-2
CASSFRGYEQYF
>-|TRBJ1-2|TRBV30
CAWSASYGYTF
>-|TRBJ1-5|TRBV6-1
CASSELAQPQHF
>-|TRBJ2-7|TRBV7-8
CASSLMSAAYEQYF
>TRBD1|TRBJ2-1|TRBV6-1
CASRAPGQGRHEQFF
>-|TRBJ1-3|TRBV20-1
CSATVPGGAGNTIYF
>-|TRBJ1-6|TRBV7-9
CASSLYWWGYARGKNSPLHF
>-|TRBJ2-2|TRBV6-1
CASFETIGTGELFF
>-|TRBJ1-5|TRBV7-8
CEGERGNQPQHF
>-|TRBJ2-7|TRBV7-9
CASSFSTENEQYF
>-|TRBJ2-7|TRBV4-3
CASSLRGLNYEQYF
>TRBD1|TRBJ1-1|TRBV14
CASSRVDRPAALTEAFF
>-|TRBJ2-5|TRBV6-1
CASSNPIGLQETQYF